The subject of this entry is one TCR beta chain. Recruits, aged roughly 18 to 90 years, lived in 24 US areas. Exposed enrollees had met someone with a PCR-confirmed or clinician-diagnosed COVID-19 case at some point within the 2 weeks before study entry. This sample was taken from a study of blood T cell repertoires in COVID-19. The CDR3 is made up of 14 amino acids. V was trimmed by 4 bases and J by 0 bases, leaving 9 bases between them. Germline CDR1 reads SGHRS; CDR2 reads YFSETQ. Here immunoSEQ multiplex PCR was the method, and the copy in TCRdb shows in-frame clones only, minus some. The data contain a few hundred thousand clones, roughly 91% of them seen just once; the ten biggest clones take up 2.5% to 3.5%.

The sequence was obtained from a woman in her forties or fifties who had been exposed to COVID-19. The chain joins TRBV5-1 to TRBJ2-3, with D possibly matching TRBD2 (6 bases). Material for sequencing was PBMCs or T cells enriched from blood (not recorded which). The DNA for the CDR3 is TGCGCCAGCAGCCTGGGGACTAGCACAGATACGCAGTATTTT. Residues: CASSLGTSTDTQYF.